The TCR beta chain described here comes from a study of Ad26.COV2.S vaccination and SARS-CoV-2 variants (dated by TCRdb to the early 2020s). As for the study more broadly: Vaccine-arm donors were drawn from COV1001, a multicentre, randomized, double-blind, placebo-controlled phase I-IIa trial of Ad26.COV2.S in healthy adults. Blinding of investigators to trial group allocation was maintained during experiments and outcome assessment. Dosing of Ad26.COV2.S was intramuscular, at either 5x10^10 or 1x10^11 viral particles, delivered as one shot or as two shots spaced 56 days apart. Participants in the trial were split at random into five groups of five each, receiving low-dose or high-dose Ad26.COV2.S once or twice, or else placebo on both occasions. A total of about 30 samples were included in the TCR-sequenced set, comprising around 19 Ad26.COV2.S vaccine recipients, 5 placebo recipients and 8 SARS-CoV-2 convalescent individuals. TCRbeta repertoire sequencing served as the tool for gauging how specific and how broad the SARS-CoV-2-reactive T cell receptors were following Ad26.COV2.S vaccination.

Including the terminal cysteine and phenylalanine, the CDR3 comprises 15 residues. The only DNA kept is the CDR3, 45 bases in frame from the first base. Sequences SGHAT (CDR1) and FQDESV (CDR2) are obtained from the germline V gene (reference sequence). The trim is 5 bases for V and 9 bases for J, with a gap of 20 bases between the germline ends. The treatment or condition label, as the study defines it: around 19 received Ad26.COV2.S at low or high dose, single or two shots; several received placebo; per-sample allocation not given. For vaccine and placebo recipients, repertoires were sequenced using samples collected on day 63 after the first injection. Cohort 1b enrolled some 25 adults aged 18-55 years at a single site in Boston, USA, between 29 July and 7 August 2020. Ad26.COV2.S consisted of a replication-incompetent adenovirus type 26 vector by which a prefusion-stabilized SARS-CoV-2 spike protein from the original Wuhan strain was expressed.

TCRbeta CDR3 regions were sequenced with the immunoSEQ Assay. After extraction, genomic DNA underwent amplification by bias-controlled multiplex PCR, followed by high-throughput sequencing. The source study handled its data this way. To quantify the absolute abundance of every unique TCRbeta CDR3 region, sequences were collapsed and filtered. T cell fraction was estimated by normalization of TCRbeta template counts to usable DNA, with usable DNA being measured through amplification of reference genes present in all nucleated cells. Repertoire TCRs were annotated as SARS-CoV-2-specific when V gene, CDR3 amino acid sequence and J gene were exactly matched to a known reactive TCR set. The reference SARS-CoV-2 TCR set was derived from MIRA and filtered for enrichment in COVID-19-positive ImmuneCODE repertoires, a step that removed public or cross-reactive TCRs. Using the MIRA antigens, annotated TCRs were further analysed by specific ORF or by position within an ORF. Depth was the summed frequency of annotated unique rearrangements, while breadth was defined as annotated unique rearrangements over total unique productive rearrangements. TCR breadth was compared between groups using two-sided Wilcoxon rank-sum tests. The source is immuneACCESS, and TCRdb retained only in-frame sequences with V and J called. Part of the clones is not carried over; for the studies checked, unresolved V genes explain less than half of this, and the remainder is unexplained. The V and J calls and clone size were taken over from that table, and D and trimming were inferred from the DNA. This sample is represented by about 410,000 clones; around 89% of them were singletons. 1.9% of the sample goes to the ten largest clones.

Of note for this clone: Its antigen is currently not known. Within one base of it there is no much larger clone, and no base qualities were kept.

On the study overall, not on this receptor specifically: Spike-specific TCR breadth was higher in Ad26.COV2.S recipients than in placebo recipients (P = 0.0014). After vaccination, substantial breadth of spike-specific CD8+ and CD4+ T cell responses was reported. The authors noted that the TCR breadth and depth analyses may have underestimated total T cell responses. Vaccine and placebo recipients had similar non-spike TCR breadth, a finding consistent with the vaccine containing only spike. The study was not powered for comparison of responses between vaccine doses or regimens.

The rearranged segments are TRBV11-1 and TRBJ2-4; the D gene is possibly TRBD1, with 5 bases matching. The specimen comprised peripheral blood, sampled in a trial of Ad26.COV2.S vaccine versus placebo. This clonotype was obtained from a person between 18 and 65 years old who received the Ad26.COV2.S COVID-19 vaccine or a placebo. The nucleotides are TGTGCCAGCAGCACACCCATAGGGGTTGGCGGCATTCAGTACTTC. Translation gives CASSTPIGVGGIQYF. Supplemented by the reference TRBV11-1 and TRBJ2-4 proteins around the CDR3, the complete variable domain is EAEVAQSPRYKITEKSQAVAFWCDPISGHATLYWYRQILGQGPELLVQFQDESVVDDSQLPKDRFSAERLKGVDSTLKIQPAELGDSAMYLCASSTPIGVGGIQYFGAGTRLSVL.